This TCR beta chain was sequenced during a study of cytomegalovirus exposure and HLA in healthy donors. Looking at the study overall: HLA-typed donors were the source of approximately 80 million unique TCRs held in an early data release.

Healthy individuals who donated bone marrow served as the donors. Study outcomes and limitations: Later analysis showed TCR association rates varying by HLA locus, highest for DRB1 and lowest for HLA-C.

PCR employed 60 Vbeta and 13 Jbeta primers. Profiling relied on immunoSEQ multiplex PCR, and the TCRdb table lists in-frame clones only, not all of them. Of under 70,000 clones in the sample, approximately 71% were seen once. With regard to this clone: Its antigen remains unidentified.

The germline V gene encodes CDR1 MDHEN and CDR2 SYDVKM. V shed 4 bases and J shed 9 bases, with 10 bases lying between them. This CDR3 comprises 11 residues. This chain uses TRBV28 with TRBJ2-7; D possibly corresponds to TRBD1 (5 bases). Sequenced input: PBMCs. The TCR was taken from a woman aged 30 to 39 in good health and CMV-seronegative. The CDR3 sequence is CASSSGMRQYF. The CDR3 nucleotides read TGTGCCAGCAGTTCAGGGATGAGGCAGTACTTC.